The table lists the clone carrying this T cell receptor (beta chain) with a few counts. Its antigen is unidentified. The data derive from a study of response to subunit inactivated influenza vaccine. TCRdb re-derived calls from the RT-PCR reads in MiXCR, one entry per CDR3 protein. The repertoire holds some 500,000 distinct CDR3 sequences, over 10% seen once, with around 13% in the top ten. Study-wide results and caveats: Only a handful of new T cells, the authors suggested, are recruited with each seasonal influenza vaccination.

The sequence was collected from a man aged 45-65 years who received an inactivated influenza vaccine. The material was PBMCs from blood, obtained 45 days after vaccination.

CDR3 nucleotide sequence: TGCGCCAACGAGGACACCTTCTCTGGAAACACCATATATTTT. Encoded protein: CANEDTFSGNTIYF. This sequence joins TRBV5-1 and TRBJ1-3, with a weak D call TRBD1 (5 bases). Germline V gives CDR1 SGHRS, CDR2 YFSETQ. The V and J ends lost 9 bases and 0 bases respectively, with 13 bases between them. The CDR3 has 14 residues.